Listed below are T cell receptor beta chains from one sample, sequenced in a study of OX40 agonist ivuxolimab in advanced cancers. Data came from immunoSEQ multiplex PCR; TCRdb stores just in-frame clones and leaves some out. The sample holds approximately 54,000 clones, 80% to 85% seen once. Here the sequenced sample was CD4+ or CD8+ T cells sorted from blood, taken in a trial of the OX40 agonist ivuxolimab. These receptors originate from an adult with an advanced solid tumor such as melanoma, head and neck, liver or kidney cancer. Both conserved end residues are part of each CDR3. Each record gives: V gene, D gene, CDR3 length, clone size, J gene, CDR3 DNA, CDR3 protein. D genes are given only for firm matches. Clone size is given for some rows only: seen once, a few or many times, or a class if the clone is expanded.

TRBV20-1	NA	10	NA	TRBJ2-1	TGCAGTGCTGTAGATGTTGGGCAGTTCTTC	CSAVDVGQFF
TRBV4-2	NA	15	NA	TRBJ1-6	TGTGCCAGCAGCCAGCAGGGTTTTGGTAATTCACCCCTCCACTTT	CASSQQGFGNSPLHF
TRBV19	NA	11	NA	TRBJ2-1	TGTGCCAGTAGTACCGCGGGACCCCTCCTCTTC	CASSTAGPLLF
TRBV19	NA	15	NA	TRBJ1-5	TGTGCCAGTAGTGGCGGAGGAGTGAGCAATCAGCCCCAGCATTTT	CASSGGGVSNQPQHF
TRBV18	NA	13	NA	TRBJ2-7	TGTGCCAGCTCGCAGGCCAGGACAGTCGAGCAGTACTTC	CASSQARTVEQYF
TRBV9	TRBD2	20	NA	TRBJ2-2	TGTGCCAGCAGCGTAGGTAGGGGACTAGCGGGGGGCTGGAACACCGGGGAGCTGTTTTTT	CASSVGRGLAGGWNTGELFF
TRBV5-1	NA	16	NA	TRBJ2-4	TGCGCCAGCAGCCAATCAAATTACAGGGCCAAAAACATTCAGTACTTC	CASSQSNYRAKNIQYF
TRBV7-9	NA	12	NA	TRBJ2-5	TGTGCCAGCAGCTTAGAAATTTGGGCCCAGTACTTC	CASSLEIWAQYF
TRBV29-1	NA	12	once	TRBJ2-5	TGCAGCGTTGAACGGGTCCAAGAGACCCAGTACTTC	CSVERVQETQYF
TRBV5-1	NA	14	NA	TRBJ1-2	TGCGCCAGCAGCATACCAACGGCAACCTATGGCTACACCTTC	CASSIPTATYGYTF
TRBV6-5	TRBD1	16	NA	TRBJ1-4	TGTGCCAGCAGTTACTCCGGGACAGACCTGAATGAAAAACTGTTTTTT	CASSYSGTDLNEKLFF
TRBV10-2	TRBD1	14	once	TRBJ2-7	TGCGCCAGCACCGACAGGGGCCCCTTCTACGAGCAGTACTTC	CASTDRGPFYEQYF
TRBV7-3	NA	13	once	TRBJ2-1	TGTGCCAGCAGCCTAAGGGGGTGGCAAGAGCAGTTCTTC	CASSLRGWQEQFF
TRBV5-5	TRBD1	15	NA	TRBJ2-7	TGTGCCAGCAGCCTGCGTTCACAGGGGTCCTACGAGCAGTACTTC	CASSLRSQGSYEQYF
TRBV12-5	NA	13	NA	TRBJ2-2	TGTGCTAGTGGTCCCCCTAACACCGGGGAGCTGTTTTTT	CASGPPNTGELFF
TRBV29-1	TRBD1	15	NA	TRBJ1-2	TGCAGCGTCCAGGCCACAGGGGGCCGTAACTATGGCTACACCTTC	CSVQATGGRNYGYTF
TRBV5-1	TRBD2	18	NA	TRBJ2-3	TGCGCCAGCAGCGTCGGGCTAGCGGCCCTCGGTAGTGCAGATACGCAGTATTTT	CASSVGLAALGSADTQYF
TRBV7-9	NA	15	NA	TRBJ2-5	TGTGCCAGCAGCGTAACAGGGCTGGGGAAAGAGACCCAGTACTTC	CASSVTGLGKETQYF
TRBV10-3	TRBD2	15	NA	TRBJ2-2	TGTGCCACCACGGGGACTAGCGCGAACACCGGGGAGCTGTTTTTT	CATTGTSANTGELFF
TRBV9	TRBD1	15	NA	TRBJ1-2	TGTGCCAGCAGCGCCTACCAAGGGGGCACCTATGGCTACACCTTC	CASSAYQGGTYGYTF
TRBV9	NA	14	NA	TRBJ2-3	TGTGCCAGCAGCGTCGAACAGCGCACAGATACGCAGTATTTT	CASSVEQRTDTQYF
TRBV6-1	NA	17	NA	TRBJ1-5	TGTGCCAGCAGTGAAGCGGCCCCAGGGGTCGGCAATCAGCCCCAGCATTTT	CASSEAAPGVGNQPQHF
TRBV10-2	TRBD1	15	NA	TRBJ2-2	TGCGCCAGCAGTCGGACAGGGGGCTACACCGGGGAGCTGTTTTTT	CASSRTGGYTGELFF
TRBV28	NA	13	NA	TRBJ1-2	TGTGCCAGCAGTTTAGGTCCTGACTATGGCTACACCTTC	CASSLGPDYGYTF
TRBV9	TRBD1	17	NA	TRBJ1-5	TGTGCCAGCAGCGCCGGGACAGGGATCTATAGCAATCAGCCCCAGCATTTT	CASSAGTGIYSNQPQHF
TRBV6-5	NA	13	NA	TRBJ2-7	TGTGCCAGCACCAAGGACGGAGCCTACGAGCAGTACTTC	CASTKDGAYEQYF
TRBV7-3	NA	14	NA	TRBJ1-6	TGTGCCAGCAGCTTAAACGGGGCCAATTCACCCCTCCACTTT	CASSLNGANSPLHF
TRBV27	NA	13	NA	TRBJ1-2	TGTGCCAGCAGTTTATCCTTGAGTGTCGGCTACACCTTC	CASSLSLSVGYTF
TRBV7-2	TRBD2	16	NA	TRBJ2-3	TGTGCCAGCAGCCGCGGGGGACTAGCGGGCACAGATACGCAGTATTTT	CASSRGGLAGTDTQYF
TRBV4-1	NA	15	NA	TRBJ1-1	TGCGCCAGCAGTCAGGACAAGTGGGATGACACTGAAGCTTTCTTT	CASSQDKWDDTEAFF
TRBV6-1	NA	16	NA	TRBJ2-3	TGTGCCAGCAGTGAAGGGGTGCTAGCACGCACAGATACGCAGTATTTT	CASSEGVLARTDTQYF
TRBV6-1	NA	15	NA	TRBJ1-1	TGTGCCAGCAGTGAAGCGCCTTGGGGCAACACTGAAGCTTTCTTT	CASSEAPWGNTEAFF
TRBV6-1	NA	15	NA	TRBJ1-2	TGTGCCAGCAGTGAAGGAGTTTTCCAGGCCTATGGCTACACCTTC	CASSEGVFQAYGYTF
TRBV11-2	NA	14	NA	TRBJ1-1	TGTGCCAGCAGTCCAAGACGGGAGAACACTGAAGCTTTCTTT	CASSPRRENTEAFF
TRBV7-2	NA	13	NA	TRBJ2-2	TGTGCCAGCAGCGCACAGGGCACCGGGGAGCTGTTTTTT	CASSAQGTGELFF
TRBV20-1	NA	11	NA	TRBJ2-2	TGCAGTGCCACGCGTCAGGGGGAGCTGTTTTTT	CSATRQGELFF
TRBV4-2	NA	14	NA	TRBJ2-1	TGTGCCAGCAGCCAAGATCTGATGGGAAATGAGCAGTTCTTC	CASSQDLMGNEQFF
TRBV6-5	NA	13	NA	TRBJ1-1	TGTGCCAGCGCCAATTATAGATCAACTGAAGCTTTCTTT	CASANYRSTEAFF
TRBV11-3	TRBD1	15	NA	TRBJ2-6	TGTGCCAGCAGACGGGACAGGGCTGGGGCCAACGTCCTGACTTTC	CASRRDRAGANVLTF
TRBV9	NA	16	NA	TRBJ2-3	TGTGCCAGCAGCGTAGAAGCGGTGACCCGTGGGGATACGCAGTATTTT	CASSVEAVTRGDTQYF
TRBV7-9	TRBD1	14	NA	TRBJ1-1	TGTGCCAGCAGCGAGGGGACAGTGAACACTGAAGCTTTCTTT	CASSEGTVNTEAFF
TRBV11-2	NA	11	NA	TRBJ2-7	TGTGCCAGCAGCTTATACAACGAGCAGTACTTC	CASSLYNEQYF
TRBV5-4	TRBD2	16	NA	TRBJ2-3	TGTGCCAGCAGCTTGGAAGCTAGCGGGGGGCCAGATACGCAGTATTTT	CASSLEASGGPDTQYF
TRBV18	NA	12	once	TRBJ2-7	TGTGCCAGCTCACCGGCTGACTACGAGCAGTACTTC	CASSPADYEQYF
TRBV11-2	NA	15	NA	TRBJ2-3	TGTGCCAGCATACTACTAGGGGGACCCACAGATACGCAGTATTTT	CASILLGGPTDTQYF
TRBV11-3	TRBD2	13	NA	TRBJ2-7	TGTGCCAGCAGCTCCGGGGGGGCATACGAGCAGTACTTC	CASSSGGAYEQYF
TRBV5-6	TRBD1	14	NA	TRBJ2-5	TGTGCCAGCAGCTTGGAAGGGGGCCTAGAGACCCAGTACTTC	CASSLEGGLETQYF
TRBV19	NA	15	NA	TRBJ2-1	TGTGCCAGTAGTCTTCAGGGGGGAGACTACAATGAGCAGTTCTTC	CASSLQGGDYNEQFF
TRBV7-2	TRBD1	15	NA	TRBJ1-6	TGTGCCAGCAGCTTAGGGGGGACAGATAATTCACCCCTCCACTTT	CASSLGGTDNSPLHF
TRBV6-5	NA	15	NA	TRBJ1-5	TGTGCCAGCACCCTCGGGGGCTATAGCAATCAGCCCCAGCATTTT	CASTLGGYSNQPQHF
TRBV9	NA	17	NA	TRBJ2-3	TGTGCCAGCAGCGTATCCGGGACCGGACTGAGCACAGATACGCAGTATTTT	CASSVSGTGLSTDTQYF
TRBV5-1	TRBD1	19	NA	TRBJ1-6	TGCGCCAGCAGCTTGGCAACAATCACCGGGACAGGGGGTAATTCACCCCTCCACTTT	CASSLATITGTGGNSPLHF
TRBV9	NA	15	once	TRBJ2-2	TGTGCCAGCAGCGTCCGTGACAGGAACACCGGGGAGCTGTTTTTT	CASSVRDRNTGELFF
TRBV27	TRBD1	15	NA	TRBJ1-2	TGTGCCAGCAGTCCCCGGCGGGACAGCTTTTATGGCTACACCTTC	CASSPRRDSFYGYTF
TRBV7-8	NA	16	NA	TRBJ2-3	TGTGCCAGCAGCTTAAAAAGGTGGGGTAGCACAGATACGCAGTATTTT	CASSLKRWGSTDTQYF